These 11 T cell receptor beta chains originate from one sample sequenced in a study of radiotherapy plus CTLA-4 blockade in lung cancer. Profiling relied on immunoSEQ multiplex PCR, and the TCRdb table lists in-frame clones only, not all of them. The table includes some 78,000 clones, more than 75% detected once. Sequenced here: peripheral blood, sampled from a patient treated with radiotherapy plus ipilimumab. These receptor sequences come from a human donor with non-small cell lung cancer who had stable disease on radiotherapy plus ipilimumab.

The chain combines TRBV27 with TRBJ2-1; D is unresolved. The CDR3 runs 14 residues. Between the trimmed V and J ends, which lost 5 bases and 0 bases, there was a span of 8 bases. CDR1 and CDR2 from the germline V gene are MNHEY and SMNVEV (reference sequence). CDR3 in DNA: TGTGCCAGCAGTAAGCGCAACTCCTACAATGAGCAGTTCTTC. Encoded protein: CASSKRNSYNEQFF.

The genes are TRBV13 and TRBJ2-7; no firm D call. V shed 0 bases and J shed 3 bases, with 6 bases lying between them. This CDR3 spans 13 amino acids. The germline CDR1 and CDR2 sequences are PRHDT and FYEKMQ (reference sequence). The DNA of the CDR3 is TGTGCCAGCAGCTTAGGGAGGTTCTACGAGCAGTACTTC. Encoded protein: CASSLGRFYEQYF.

V is TRBV18 and J is TRBJ2-1, with TRBD1 matching over 9 bases. CDR1 and CDR2 from the germline V gene are KGHSH and LQKENI. The junction had 2 bases not matched to a gene; V was cut back by 3 bases and J by 5 bases. This CDR3 comprises 14 residues. CDR3 loop: CASSPGTGNNEQFF. The CDR3 DNA reads TGTGCCAGCTCACCCGGGACAGGGAACAATGAGCAGTTCTTC.

The chain uses TRBV7-8 and TRBJ1-2; 7 nucleotides match TRBD1. Germline CDR1 is SGHVS and CDR2 is FQNEAQ. The CDR3 spans 13 residues. V dropped 6 bases and J dropped 2; count of bases not matched to a gene: 3. The CDR3 reads CASSQGGNYGYTF. In DNA form, the CDR3 reads TGTGCCAGCAGTCAGGGGGGGAACTATGGCTACACCTTC.

This clone has only a few counts. The V gene is TRBV21-1, the J gene TRBJ2-7; no check of the table's D call, TRBD2, against the DNA was made. TRBV21-1 counts as a pseudogene. The CDR3 totals 14 residues. The CDR3 is CASSTRGPSYEQYF. CDR3 nucleotide sequence: TGTGCCAGCAGCACTCGAGGGCCCTCCTACGAGCAGTACTTC.

V is TRBV14 and J is TRBJ2-5, with D unresolved. The germline gives CDR1 SGHDN, CDR2 FVKESK. The CDR3 runs to 14 residues. Trimming left V 4 bases short and J 1 base short, with 10 bases between. In nucleotides, the CDR3 is TGTGCCAGCAGCCCTAGATTGACCCAAGAGACCCAGTACTTC. As protein: CASSPRLTQETQYF.

The rearrangement links TRBV7-2 to TRBJ1-2, with no clear D. The germline gives CDR1 SGHTA, CDR2 FQGNSA. The V end lost 0 bases, the J end lost 8 bases, and 13 bases lay between the germline ends. The CDR3 loop spans 14 amino acids. CDR3 loop: CASSLATALSGYTF. DNA of the CDR3: TGTGCCAGCAGCTTAGCCACAGCATTATCCGGCTACACCTTC. The full variable domain, completed using reference TRBV7-2 and TRBJ1-2, is GAGVSQSPSNKVTEKGKDVELRCDPISGHTALYWYRQSLGQGLEFLIYFQGNSAPDKSGLPSDRFSAERTGGSVSTLTIQRTQQEDSAVYLCASSLATALSGYTFGSGTRLTVV.

The chain employs TRBV6-5 and TRBJ1-2, with D maybe TRBD1 (5 bases). Germline V gene lookup returns CDR1 MNHEY and CDR2 SVGAGI. This CDR3 contains 13 residues. Trimming removed 5 bases from V and 4 bases from J, with 11 bases in between. CDR3 in amino acids: CASSPGAGYGYTF. The CDR3 nucleotides are TGTGCCAGCAGTCCTGGGGCAGGCTATGGCTACACCTTC.

This rearrangement joins TRBV13 to TRBJ2-7, with a tentative D call TRBD1 (6 bases). V was trimmed by 5 bases and J by 3 bases, leaving 17 bases between them. This CDR3 has 15 residues. Germline V gene data show CDR1 as PRHDT and CDR2 as FYEKMQ (reference sequence). In nucleotides, the CDR3 is TGTGCCAGCAGCCCCAGACAGGAGTTGTACTACGAGCAGTACTTC. Protein: CASSPRQELYYEQYF.

The chain uses TRBV28 and TRBJ1-5; the D gene is possibly TRBD1 (5 bases). Trimming took off 7 bases at V and 2 bases at J, with 15 bases between the two ends. This CDR3 has 15 amino acids. Germline V gives CDR1 MDHEN, CDR2 SYDVKM. The CDR3 DNA reads as TGTGCCAGCAATCCCCAGGGTGTGGGCAATCAGCCCCAGCATTTT. Its translation is CASNPQGVGNQPQHF.

V and J are TRBV4-2 and TRBJ1-4, with 9 bases lining up with TRBD1. CDR3 size: 16 residues. V trimming: 5 bases; J trimming: 4 bases; junction bases outside the gene matches: 8. Germline loops: CDR1 LGHNA, CDR2 YNFKEQ. The CDR3, as DNA: TGTGCCAGCAGCACCGGTGGACAGGGGATTAATGAAAAACTGTTTTTT. Protein sequence: CASSTGGQGINEKLFF.